These 25 T cell receptor beta chains originate from one sample sequenced in a study of T cells in Graves' hyperthyroidism and ophthalmopathy. TCR beta CDR3 regions were amplified from RNA. The HTBI primer set was used in a first-round RT-PCR of the TCR CDR3. TCRdb called the multiplex PCR reads again in MiXCR, with one record for every CDR3 protein. Of hundreds of thousands of distinct CDR3 sequences listed, under 60% are singletons. Specimen: peripheral blood or thyroid tissue (not recorded which). Receptor source: a woman aged 18 to 35 with Graves' hyperthyroidism.

This chain uses TRBV20-1 with TRBJ2-5; D gene ambiguous. CDR3 length equals 11 residues. Germline V gene sequence: CDR1 DFQATT, CDR2 SNEGSKA (reference sequence). The V end lost 4 bases, the J end lost 1 base, and 4 bases lay between the germline ends. CDR3 nucleotide sequence: TGCAGTGCTATCCCCCAAGAGACCCAGTACTTC. As protein: CSAIPQETQYF.

The chain employs TRBV20-1 and TRBJ1-1; D might be TRBD1 (5 bases). This CDR3 region has 13 residues. CDR1 and CDR2 (germline): DFQATT, SNEGSKA (reference sequence). The ends were cut back, 1 base at V and 4 bases at J, with 10 bases in the middle. The CDR3 here is CSARGWGSTEAFF. DNA for the CDR3: TGCAGTGCTAGAGGGTGGGGGTCCACTGAAGCTTTCTTT.

This sequence joins TRBV7-9 and TRBJ1-2; no definite D call. The germline V and J ends were trimmed by 5 bases and 0 bases, with 10 bases remaining between them. The CDR3 covers 14 residues. Germline CDR1 SEHNR, CDR2 FQNEAQ (reference sequence). The CDR3 DNA follows: TGTGCCAGCAGCGGAAAAGCCACTAACTATGGCTACACCTTC. Its translation: CASSGKATNYGYTF.

J is TRBJ1-1 and V is TRBV14; D is unresolved. Trimming cost V 2 bases and J 1 base, with 14 bases left between them. The germline V gene encodes CDR1 SGHDN and CDR2 FVKESK. This CDR3 has 16 residues. CDR3: CASSQRDPGWNTEAFF. The CDR3 DNA sequence: TGTGCCAGCAGCCAACGAGACCCGGGATGGAACACTGAAGCTTTCTTT. The full variable domain, in which reference TRBV14 and TRBJ1-1 provide the parts outside the CDR3, is EAGVTQFPSHSVIEKGQTVTLRCDPISGHDNLYWYRRVMGKEIKFLLHFVKESKQDESGMPNNRFLAERTGGTYSTLKVQPAELEDSGVYFCASSQRDPGWNTEAFFGQGTRLTVV.

This clonotype appeared once. The rearrangement joins TRBV24-1 to TRBJ2-1; 10 bases line up with TRBD2. Germline V lookup: CDR1 KGHDR, CDR2 SFDVKD. The CDR3 covers 14 residues. Trimming removed 3 bases from V and 16 bases from J; junction bases left unmatched: 11. CDR3 nucleotides: TGTGCCACCAGTGATGATACAGCGGGAGGGCCGGTCTTCTTC. This translates into CATSDDTAGGPVFF.

This clonotype was seen a handful of times. At one of its ends the junction is not consistent with the germline gene, which may arise from a read error. This chain links TRBV12-3 or TRBV12-4 with TRBJ1-3, with 10 nucleotides matching TRBD1. The CDR3 has 16 residues. The CDR3 coding sequence is TGTGCCAGCAGTTACCGGACAGGGGGAAGAGGAAGCACCATATATTTT. It is translated as CASSYRTGGRGSTIYF.

This chain connects TRBV2 to TRBJ2-7, with 7 bases matching TRBD2. The ends lost 9 bases at V and 2 bases at J; junction bases unmatched: 16. The CDR3 is made up of 16 amino acids. Germline lookup yields CDR1 SNHLY and CDR2 FYNNEI. The CDR3 DNA sequence: TGTGCCAGTGAAAAGTTGAAGCGGGATGCTCCCTACGAGCAGTACTTC. This gives the protein CASEKLKRDAPYEQYF.

The chain combines TRBV25-1 with TRBJ2-7, with 10 bases fitting TRBD2. The germline gives CDR1 MGHDK, CDR2 SYGVNS. This CDR3 is built from 15 residues. V lost 4 bases, J lost 2 bases, and 5 bases stayed unmatched. The CDR3 region is CASSARTSGAYEQYF. As DNA, the CDR3 is TGTGCCAGCAGTGCTCGGACTAGCGGTGCCTACGAGCAGTACTTC.

This clonotype was found a few times. The genes are TRBV7-9 and TRBJ1-2, with D uncertain. Germline-derived CDR1 and CDR2 are SEHNR and FQNEAQ (reference sequence). The CDR3 runs 15 residues. Trimming cost V 5 bases and J 5 bases, with 18 bases left between them. The CDR3 DNA is TGTGCCAGCAGCCCTGGACGCGTGGAGCTATATGGCTACACCTTC. This sequence encodes CASSPGRVELYGYTF.

The chain is built from TRBV2 and TRBJ2-7; a weak D match, TRBD1 (7 bases). CDR1 and CDR2 from the germline V gene are SNHLY and FYNNEI. Trimming shortened V by 1 base and J by 5 bases, and 18 bases separated the two germline ends. The CDR3 sequence is 16 residues long. DNA for the CDR3: TGTGCCAGCAGTGAAGAAGGTAGAGGCAGGGGGGACGAGCAGTACTTC. As protein: CASSEEGRGRGDEQYF. Supplemented by reference TRBV2 and TRBJ2-7, the full variable domain reads EPEVTQTPSHQVTQMGQEVILRCVPISNHLYFYWYRQILGQKVEFLVSFYNNEISEKSEIFDDQFSVERPDGSNFTLKIRSTKLEDSAMYFCASSEEGRGRGDEQYFGPGTRLTVT.

This clonotype was picked up many times. V usage is TRBV19 and J usage is TRBJ1-5; a possible D gene is TRBD1 (6 bases). The CDR3 totals 14 residues. Between the trimmed V and J ends, which lost 8 bases and 1 base, there was a span of 12 bases. From germline, CDR1 is LNHDA and CDR2 SQIVND (reference sequence). CDR3 coding DNA: TGTGCCAGTTCCAGACAGGCCAGCAATCAGCCCCAGCATTTT. As protein: CASSRQASNQPQHF.

J is TRBJ2-6 and V is TRBV7-9, with 9 bases identical to TRBD1. The V gene's germline CDR1 is SEHNR and CDR2 FQNEAQ (reference sequence). J gave up 6 bases and V 4 bases, and 16 bases lay outside the gene matches. The CDR3 totals 19 residues. The CDR3 loop reads CASSSTSGQGGEKANVLTF. For the CDR3, the DNA is TGTGCCAGCAGCTCGACTTCGGGACAGGGAGGGGAAAAGGCCAACGTCCTGACTTTC.

The chain is built from TRBV2 and TRBJ1-2; the match to TRBD1 covers 9 bases. CDR3 length equals 15 residues. Germline assignment: CDR1 SNHLY and CDR2 FYNNEI. V lost 7 bases, J lost 3 bases, and 9 bases stayed unmatched. DNA for the CDR3: TGTGCCAGCACCATACCGGGACAGGGTTACTATGGCTACACCTTC. Protein: CASTIPGQGYYGYTF.

This clonotype turned up a few times. The rearrangement uses TRBV20-1 and TRBJ2-7; the D gene is possibly TRBD1 (6 bases). In germline, CDR1 is DFQATT, CDR2 SNEGSKA (reference sequence). V was trimmed by 5 bases and J by 0 bases, leaving 17 bases between them. The CDR3 consists of 15 residues. The CDR3 reads CSAPPATGRSYEQYF. In DNA, the CDR3 is TGCAGTGCTCCCCCCGCCACAGGGCGCTCCTACGAGCAGTACTTC.

This clonotype was picked up many times. V and J are TRBV2 and TRBJ2-5, with a possible D match to TRBD2 (5 bases). V was pared by 1 base and J by 4 bases, with 10 bases between. The germline V gene has CDR1 SNHLY and CDR2 FYNNEI. The CDR3 runs to 14 residues. The CDR3 loop reads CASSEGLAIETQYF. CDR3 coding DNA: TGTGCCAGCAGTGAAGGTCTAGCCATAGAGACCCAGTACTTC.

The J gene is TRBJ2-7, the V gene TRBV10-3, with D perhaps matching TRBD1 or TRBD2 (5 bases each). Trimming cost V 3 bases and J 9 bases, with 27 bases left between them. There are 17 residues in the CDR3. In germline, CDR1 is ENHRY, CDR2 SYGVKD. CDR3 in amino acids: CAISDLAQDEIGDGQYF. The DNA for the CDR3 is TGTGCCATCAGTGACTTAGCGCAGGACGAAATTGGGGACGGGCAGTACTTC.

Concerning this clonotype itself: With a much larger clone just one base away, this may be a read error. This sequence joins TRBV29-1 and TRBJ1-1; 9 bases map to TRBD1. Germline loops: CDR1 SQVTM, CDR2 ANQGSEA. The ends lost 8 bases at V and 6 bases at J; junction bases unmatched: 10. The CDR3 loop spans 13 amino acids. Here the CDR3 reads CSSLETGGAEAFF. For the CDR3, the DNA is TGCAGCTCTCTCGAGACAGGGGGAGCTGAAGCTTTCTTT.

As concerns this clonotype: This may be a read error, as it is one base from a much larger clone. The chain carries TRBV20-1 and TRBJ2-7; D is unresolved. Trimming pared 3 bases from V and 4 bases from J, leaving 16 bases between. CDR1 and CDR2 (germline): DFQATT, SNEGSKA (reference sequence). This CDR3 is built from 14 residues. CDR3 amino acids: CSARADRTAYEQYF. The CDR3 bases are TGCAGTGCTAGGGCTGATCGAACGGCTTACGAGCAGTACTTC.

This clonotype was observed at least ten times. The chain couples TRBV29-1 to TRBJ1-2; maybe TRBD1 (6 bases). CDR1 and CDR2 from the germline V gene are SQVTM and ANQGSEA. This CDR3 is built from 14 residues. V lost 3 bases and J 4 bases, leaving 15 bases between the germline ends. The CDR3 loop is CSVDQTGYSYGYTF. The CDR3, as DNA: TGCAGCGTTGACCAAACAGGGTACAGCTATGGCTACACCTTC. Full variable domain (outside the CDR3, taken from reference TRBV29-1 and TRBJ1-2): SAVISQKPSRDICQRGTSLTIQCQVDSQVTMMFWYRQQPGQSLTLIATANQGSEATYESGFVIDKFPISRPNLTFSTLTVSNMSPEDSSIYLCSVDQTGYSYGYTFGSGTRLTVV.

The rearrangement uses TRBV5-1 and TRBJ2-7; possibly TRBD2 for D (6 bases). CDR3 length: 12 residues. Trimming took off 4 bases at V and 6 bases at J, with 11 bases between the two ends. Looked up from germline, CDR1 is SGHRS and CDR2 is YFSETQ. The CDR3 bases are TGCGCCAGCAGCAGTCCGGGAGCCGAGCAGTACTTC. The encoded protein is CASSSPGAEQYF.

With respect to this clonotype: A much more abundant neighbour one base away suggests this may be a read error. The chain couples TRBV24-1 to TRBJ1-5, with D possibly matching TRBD1 (6 bases). V was trimmed by 7 bases and J by 2 bases, leaving 11 bases between them. Per germline, CDR1 KGHDR and CDR2 SFDVKD. This CDR3 spans 14 amino acids. The CDR3 DNA is TGTGCCACCAGCCAAGCAGGGGGCAATCAGCCCCAGCATTTT. It is translated as CATSQAGGNQPQHF.

V usage is TRBV2 and J usage is TRBJ1-1, with D tentatively TRBD1 (5 bases). This CDR3 spans 14 amino acids. Trimming stripped 5 bases from V and 0 bases from J, with 10 bases between. Germline V gives CDR1 SNHLY, CDR2 FYNNEI. For the CDR3, the DNA is TGTGCCAGCAGTTACACGGGACTGAACACTGAAGCTTTCTTT. This codes for CASSYTGLNTEAFF.

V gene TRBV7-8 combines with J gene TRBJ2-3; D might be TRBD2 (5 bases). Germline CDR1 reads SGHVS; CDR2 reads FQNEAQ. Trimming left V 5 bases short and J 5 bases short, with 8 bases between. This CDR3 is 12 amino acids long. In DNA, the CDR3 is TGTGCCAGCAGCCAGCGGTTAGATACGCAGTATTTT. Its translation: CASSQRLDTQYF.

Details on this clonotype: A much larger clone lies one base from this, so it may be a read error. The CDR3 sequence: CASNQGRGETQCF. DNA of the CDR3: TGCGCCAGCAATCAGGGGCGCGGGGAGACCCAGTGCTTC. The chain uses TRBV10-2 and TRBJ2-5; D may be TRBD1 or TRBD2 (6 bases each). The CDR3 length is 13 residues. Per the germline V gene, CDR1 is WSHSY and CDR2 is SAAADI.

The chain employs TRBV5-1 and TRBJ1-2; TRBD1 might be the D (6 bases). Per germline, CDR1 SGHRS and CDR2 YFSETQ. Trimming took off 0 bases at V and 5 bases at J, with 11 bases between the two ends. The CDR3 runs to 14 residues. The CDR3 protein is CASSLGAGAYGYTF. The DNA for the CDR3 is TGCGCCAGCAGCTTGGGGGCAGGGGCTTATGGCTACACCTTC. The full variable domain, rest sourced from reference TRBV5-1 and TRBJ1-2, is KAGVTQTPRYLIKTRGQQVTLSCSPISGHRSVSWYQQTPGQGLQFLFEYFSETQRNKGNFPGRFSGRQFSNSRSEMNVSTLELGDSALYLCASSLGAGAYGYTFGSGTRLTVV.